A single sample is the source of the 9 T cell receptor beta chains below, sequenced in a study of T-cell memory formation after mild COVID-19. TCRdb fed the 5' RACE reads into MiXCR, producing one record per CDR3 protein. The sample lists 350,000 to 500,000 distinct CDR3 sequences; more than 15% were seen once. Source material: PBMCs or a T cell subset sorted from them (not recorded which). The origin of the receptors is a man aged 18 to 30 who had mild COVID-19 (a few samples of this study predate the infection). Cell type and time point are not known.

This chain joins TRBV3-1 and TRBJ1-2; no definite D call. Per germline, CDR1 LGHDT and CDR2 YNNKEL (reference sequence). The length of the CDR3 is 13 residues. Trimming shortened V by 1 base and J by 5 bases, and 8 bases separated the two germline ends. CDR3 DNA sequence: TGTGCCAGCAGCCAAGCCAGGATATATGGCTACACCTTC. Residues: CASSQARIYGYTF.

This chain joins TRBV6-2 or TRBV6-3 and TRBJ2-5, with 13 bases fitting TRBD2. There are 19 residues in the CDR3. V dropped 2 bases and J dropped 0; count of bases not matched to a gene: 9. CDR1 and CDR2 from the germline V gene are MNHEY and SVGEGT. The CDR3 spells CASSYPTSGGASYQETQYF. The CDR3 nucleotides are TGTGCCAGCAGTTACCCCACTAGCGGGGGGGCTTCGTACCAAGAGACCCAGTACTTC.

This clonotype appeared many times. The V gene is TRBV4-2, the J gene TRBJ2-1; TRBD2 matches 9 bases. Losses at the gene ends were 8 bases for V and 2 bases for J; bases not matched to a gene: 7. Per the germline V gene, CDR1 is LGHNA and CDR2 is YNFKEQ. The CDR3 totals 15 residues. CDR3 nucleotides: TGTGCCAGCTTAAGCGGGGGGACAACCTACAATGAGCAGTTCTTC. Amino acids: CASLSGGTTYNEQFF.

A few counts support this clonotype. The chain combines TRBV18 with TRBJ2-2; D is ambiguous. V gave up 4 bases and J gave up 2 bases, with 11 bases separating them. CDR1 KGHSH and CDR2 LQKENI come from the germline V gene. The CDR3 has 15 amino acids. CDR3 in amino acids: CASSRRTGNTGELFF. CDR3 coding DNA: TGTGCCAGCTCACGAAGGACGGGCAACACCGGGGAGCTGTTTTTT.

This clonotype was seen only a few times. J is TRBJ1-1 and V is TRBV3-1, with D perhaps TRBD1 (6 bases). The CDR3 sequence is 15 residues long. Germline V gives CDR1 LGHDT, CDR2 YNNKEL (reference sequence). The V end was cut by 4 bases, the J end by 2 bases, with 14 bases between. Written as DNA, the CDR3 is TGTGCCAGCAGCCCCGGATGGGGGCCTAACACTGAAGCTTTCTTT. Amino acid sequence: CASSPGWGPNTEAFF. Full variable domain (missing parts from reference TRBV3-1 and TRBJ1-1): DTAVSQTPKYLVTQMGNDKSIKCEQNLGHDTMYWYKQDSKKFLKIMFSYNNKELIINETVPNRFSPKSPDKAHLNLHINSLELGDSAVYFCASSPGWGPNTEAFFGQGTRLTVV.

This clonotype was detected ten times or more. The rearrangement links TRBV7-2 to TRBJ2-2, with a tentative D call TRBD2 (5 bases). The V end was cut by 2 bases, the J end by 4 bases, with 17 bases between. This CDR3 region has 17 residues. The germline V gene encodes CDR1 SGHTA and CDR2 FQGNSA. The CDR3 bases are TGTGCCAGCAGCTTATTAGGGTCGGGGATGGGCACCGGGGAGCTGTTTTTT. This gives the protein CASSLLGSGMGTGELFF.

CDR3 residues: CASSLEVAGMGDTQYF. In nucleotides, the CDR3 is TGCGCCAGCAGCTTGGAGGTAGCGGGAATGGGAGATACGCAGTATTTT. The chain combines TRBV5-1 with TRBJ2-3; 8 nucleotides align to TRBD2. The CDR3 runs 16 residues. Per the germline V gene, CDR1 is SGHRS and CDR2 is YFSETQ. V lost 0 bases to trimming and J lost 5 bases; unmatched junction nucleotides: 8.

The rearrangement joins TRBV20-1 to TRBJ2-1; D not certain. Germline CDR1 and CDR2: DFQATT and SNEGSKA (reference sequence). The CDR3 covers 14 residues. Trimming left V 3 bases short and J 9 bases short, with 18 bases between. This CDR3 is CSASRVPSGAEQFF. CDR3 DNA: TGCAGTGCTAGTAGGGTACCCTCGGGTGCTGAGCAGTTCTTC.

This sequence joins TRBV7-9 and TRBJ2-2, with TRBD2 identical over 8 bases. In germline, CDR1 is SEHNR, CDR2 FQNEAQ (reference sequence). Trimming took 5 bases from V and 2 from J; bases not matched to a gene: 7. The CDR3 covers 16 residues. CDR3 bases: TGTGCCAGCAGCCCGACGGCGGGGGGCAACACCGGGGAGCTGTTTTTT. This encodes CASSPTAGGNTGELFF.